The rows below give T cell receptor beta chains drawn from one sample of a study of T cell responses to AZD1222 COVID-19 vaccine. Sequenced by immunoSEQ multiplex PCR; TCRdb stores in-frame clones only, minus some. Among 97,000 or so clones listed, roughly nine tenths were seen once. Here the sequenced sample was peripheral blood, taken on day 0 of AZD1222 vaccination. The source of these receptors is an adult in good health. CDR3s include the opening cysteine and the closing phenylalanine or tryptophan. The D gene is left open where the match is weak. The size entry is marked missing in some rows and otherwise reads once, few, many or a size class.

D	V	J	size	CDR3	DNA
-	TRBV9	TRBJ1-1	-	CASSVERSTEAFF	TGTGCCAGCAGCGTAGAGCGGAGCACTGAAGCTTTCTTT
-	TRBV27	TRBJ2-7	-	CASSLRTPEVYEQYF	TGTGCCAGCAGTTTAAGGACGCCTGAAGTCTACGAGCAGTACTTC
TRBD2	TRBV9	TRBJ2-1	-	CASTTGTSSYNEQFF	TGTGCCAGCACTACCGGGACTAGCTCCTACAATGAGCAGTTCTTC
TRBD2	TRBV7-9	TRBJ2-1	-	CASSNPGTRHEQFF	TGTGCCAGCAGCAACCCCGGGACTAGGCATGAGCAGTTCTTC
-	TRBV29-1	TRBJ2-1	-	CSVRLGGLYNEQFF	TGCAGCGTTCGTCTTGGGGGCTTATACAATGAGCAGTTCTTC
-	TRBV6-6	TRBJ1-1	-	CASSSGRNYPF	TGTGCCAGCAGTTCTGGCAGAAATTATCCGTTT
-	TRBV6-2/TRBV6-3	TRBJ2-7	-	CASSYMGWSEQYF	TGTGCCAGCAGTTACATGGGGTGGAGCGAGCAGTACTTC
-	TRBV3-1/TRBV3-2	TRBJ1-3	-	CASSQDSGSGNTIYF	TGTGCCAGCAGCCAAGATTCCGGGTCTGGAAACACCATATATTTT
TRBD1	TRBV27	TRBJ1-1	-	CASRTGGLNTEAFF	TGTGCCAGCAGGACAGGGGGACTGAACACTGAAGCTTTCTTT
-	TRBV27	TRBJ1-5	-	CASSLSGGRQPQHF	TGTGCCAGCAGTTTATCAGGAGGGAGGCAGCCCCAGCATTTT
-	TRBV28	TRBJ1-3	-	CASSLAQGSGNTIYF	TGTGCCAGCAGTCTGGCCCAAGGCTCTGGAAACACCATATATTTT
TRBD2	TRBV28	TRBJ2-1	-	CASSLGASGVNEQFF	TGTGCCAGCAGTTTAGGGGCTAGCGGGGTCAATGAGCAGTTCTTC
-	TRBV6-5	TRBJ1-2	once	CASSYEGEVGYTF	TGTGCCAGCAGTTACGAGGGTGAAGTAGGCTACACCTTC
TRBD1	TRBV7-8	TRBJ1-1	-	CASSRDRARDTEAFF	TGTGCCAGCAGCCGAGACAGGGCGAGGGACACTGAAGCTTTCTTT
TRBD1	TRBV6-2/TRBV6-3	TRBJ1-2	once	CASSSLGRDSSYGYTF	TGTGCCAGCAGTTCATTAGGCCGGGACAGCTCTTATGGCTACACCTTC
TRBD1	TRBV5-4	TRBJ2-2	-	CASSRDRNTGELFF	TGTGCCAGCAGCCGGGACAGGAACACCGGGGAGCTGTTTTTT
TRBD2	TRBV7-2	TRBJ2-5	-	CASSRSLPGLARETQYF	TGTGCCAGCAGCCGCTCACTACCGGGACTAGCTCGGGAGACCCAGTACTTC
TRBD1	TRBV4-3	TRBJ1-2	-	CASSHPGQTPRGGYTF	TGCGCCAGCAGCCATCCGGGACAGACGCCTAGGGGTGGCTACACCTTC
-	TRBV2	TRBJ1-5	-	CASSERTHNQPQHF	TGTGCCAGCAGTGAAAGGACACATAATCAGCCCCAGCATTTT
TRBD2	TRBV7-3	TRBJ2-2	-	CASSPSGTRNTGELFF	TGTGCCAGCAGCCCTTCCGGGACTAGAAACACCGGGGAGCTGTTTTTT
TRBD2	TRBV4-3	TRBJ2-3	many	CASSPAAGVGDTQYF	TGCGCCAGCAGCCCAGCAGCGGGAGTCGGAGATACGCAGTATTTT
-	TRBV6-1	TRBJ2-7	-	CASSDSFGDLYEQYF	TGTGCCAGCAGTGATTCTTTTGGGGACCTCTACGAGCAGTACTTC
-	TRBV7-3	TRBJ2-3	-	CASSLSASTDTQYF	TGTGCCAGCAGCTTATCGGCTAGCACAGATACGCAGTATTTT
TRBD2	TRBV28	TRBJ2-5	-	CASSFKRGGDETQYF	TGTGCCAGCAGTTTCAAGCGGGGGGGCGATGAGACCCAGTACTTC
TRBD1	TRBV7-2	TRBJ2-3	-	CASSSYTTGPDTQYF	TGTGCCAGCAGCTCGTACACGACAGGGCCAGATACGCAGTATTTT
-	TRBV12-1	TRBJ2-7	-	CASSFGLGLAGAEEQYF	TGTGCCAGCAGCTTTGGCCTCGGACTAGCGGGAGCGGAAGAGCAGTACTTC
-	TRBV9	TRBJ2-1	-	CASSPRILATSYNEQFF	TGTGCCAGCAGCCCTCGAATATTAGCGACCTCCTACAATGAGCAGTTCTTC
-	TRBV24-1	TRBJ2-7	-	CATSDSGTDEQYF	TGTGCCACCAGTGATTCCGGGACCGACGAGCAGTACTTC